Below, 4 T cell receptor beta chains from the same sample are listed, as sequenced in a study of blood T cell repertoires in COVID-19. The table came from immunoSEQ multiplex PCR; TCRdb's copy has only in-frame clones and leaves some out. The data contain approximately 330,000 clones, 87% of them singletons. The sequenced sample was peripheral blood. The receptor set was obtained from a young man with COVID-19, enrolled during active disease.

This sequence joins TRBV6-5 and TRBJ1-1; D unclear. The CDR3 has 13 residues. Per germline, CDR1 MNHEY and CDR2 SVGAGI. V gave up 2 bases and J gave up 8 bases, with 12 bases separating them. The CDR3 region has the DNA TGTGCCAGCAGTTACACGGGGAGGACCGAAGCTTTCTTT. Translation gives CASSYTGRTEAFF.

J is TRBJ2-7 and V is TRBV2, with 13 bases fitting TRBD2. J lost 2 bases, V lost 3 bases, and 1 base had no gene match. There are 15 residues in the CDR3. CDR1 is SNHLY, CDR2 FYNNEI, per germline. The CDR3 is CASSDGLAGAYEQYF. CDR3 nucleotide sequence: TGTGCCAGCAGTGATGGACTAGCGGGAGCCTACGAGCAGTACTTC.

This clone has a handful of counts. The chain uses TRBV5-8 and TRBJ2-1, with 8 bases identical to TRBD1. The germline CDR1 and CDR2 sequences are SGHTS and YDEGEE. V lost 1 base to trimming and J lost 2 bases; unmatched junction nucleotides: 5. There are 16 residues in the CDR3. The CDR3 sequence is CASSLTGTGAYNEQFF. CDR3 bases: TGTGCCAGCAGCTTGACTGGGACAGGCGCCTACAATGAGCAGTTCTTC.

V gene TRBV7-3 combines with J gene TRBJ2-1, with TRBD2 matching over 13 bases. This CDR3 region has 15 residues. V shed 5 bases and J 6 bases; nucleotides not matched to a gene: 4. Germline V gene data show CDR1 as SGHTA and CDR2 as FQGTGA. The CDR3 sequence is CASSRTSGSINEQFF. The CDR3 region has the DNA TGTGCCAGCAGCCGGACTAGCGGGAGTATCAATGAGCAGTTCTTC.